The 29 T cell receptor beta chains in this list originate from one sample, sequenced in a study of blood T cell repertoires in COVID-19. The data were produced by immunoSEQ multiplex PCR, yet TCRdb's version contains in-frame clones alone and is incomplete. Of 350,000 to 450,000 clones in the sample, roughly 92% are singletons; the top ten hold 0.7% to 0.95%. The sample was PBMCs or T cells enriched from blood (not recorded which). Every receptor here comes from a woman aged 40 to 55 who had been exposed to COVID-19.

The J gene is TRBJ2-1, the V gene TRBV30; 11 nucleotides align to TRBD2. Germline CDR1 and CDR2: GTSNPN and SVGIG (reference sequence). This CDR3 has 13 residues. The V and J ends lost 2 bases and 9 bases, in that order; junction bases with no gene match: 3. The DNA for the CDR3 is TGTGCCTGGAGTTTGCTAGCGGGAGGTGAGCAGTTCTTC. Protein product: CAWSLLAGGEQFF.

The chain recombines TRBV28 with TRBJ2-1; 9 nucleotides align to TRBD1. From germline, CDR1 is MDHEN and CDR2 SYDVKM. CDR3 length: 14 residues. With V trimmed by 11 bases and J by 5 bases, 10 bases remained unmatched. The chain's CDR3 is CAVLDRGRNNEQFF. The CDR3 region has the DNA TGTGCCGTCCTGGACAGGGGACGCAACAATGAGCAGTTCTTC.

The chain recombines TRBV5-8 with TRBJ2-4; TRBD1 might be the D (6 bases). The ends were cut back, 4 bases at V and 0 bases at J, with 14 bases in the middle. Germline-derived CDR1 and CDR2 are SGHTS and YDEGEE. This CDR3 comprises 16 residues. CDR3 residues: CASSEGQFLAKNIQYF. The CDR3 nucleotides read TGTGCCAGCAGCGAGGGACAATTCCTAGCCAAAAACATTCAGTACTTC.

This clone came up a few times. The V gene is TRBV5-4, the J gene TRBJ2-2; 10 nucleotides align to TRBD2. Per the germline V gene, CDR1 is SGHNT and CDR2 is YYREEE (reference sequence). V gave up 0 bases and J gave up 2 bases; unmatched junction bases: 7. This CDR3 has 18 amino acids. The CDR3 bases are TGTGCCAGCAGCTTGGCCCTAGCGGGAGCGCTTAACACCGGGGAGCTGTTTTTT. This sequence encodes CASSLALAGALNTGELFF.

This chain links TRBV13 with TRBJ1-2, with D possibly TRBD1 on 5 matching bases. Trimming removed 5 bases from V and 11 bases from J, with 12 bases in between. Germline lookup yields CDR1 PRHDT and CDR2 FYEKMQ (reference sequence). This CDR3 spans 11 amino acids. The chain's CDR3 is CASSLGLSYTF. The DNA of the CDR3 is TGTGCCAGCAGCCTGGGACTGTCTTACACCTTC.

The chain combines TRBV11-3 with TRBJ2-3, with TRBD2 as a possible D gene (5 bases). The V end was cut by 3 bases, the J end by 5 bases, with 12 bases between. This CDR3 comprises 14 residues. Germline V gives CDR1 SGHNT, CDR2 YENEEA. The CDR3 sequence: CASSFPDSGDTQYF. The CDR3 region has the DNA TGTGCCAGCAGCTTCCCGGACTCCGGAGATACGCAGTATTTT.

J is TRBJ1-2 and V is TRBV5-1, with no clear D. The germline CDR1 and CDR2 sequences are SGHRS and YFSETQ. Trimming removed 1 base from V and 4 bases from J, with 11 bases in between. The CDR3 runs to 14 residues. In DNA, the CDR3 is TGCGCCAGCAGCTTGTTAACACCGGGCTATGGCTACACCTTC. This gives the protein CASSLLTPGYGYTF.

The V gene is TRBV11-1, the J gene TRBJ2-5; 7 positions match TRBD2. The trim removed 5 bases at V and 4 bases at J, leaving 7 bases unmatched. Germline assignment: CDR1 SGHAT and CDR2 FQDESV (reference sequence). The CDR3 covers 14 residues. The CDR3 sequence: CASSRRPGGETQYF. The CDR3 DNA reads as TGTGCCAGCAGCAGACGACCGGGGGGAGAGACCCAGTACTTC.

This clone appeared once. The CDR3 is CASSSGLAGGLGGEQFF. As DNA, the CDR3 is TGCGCCAGCAGCTCGGGACTAGCGGGAGGGCTTGGGGGTGAGCAGTTCTTC. V and J are TRBV5-1 and TRBJ2-1; 16 nucleotides align to TRBD2. The germline V gene has CDR1 SGHRS and CDR2 YFSETQ. The V and J ends lost 3 bases and 9 bases, in that order; junction bases with no gene match: 9. This CDR3 is 17 amino acids long. Filled out from reference TRBV5-1 and TRBJ2-1, the complete variable domain reads KAGVTQTPRYLIKTRGQQVTLSCSPISGHRSVSWYQQTPGQGLQFLFEYFSETQRNKGNFPGRFSGRQFSNSRSEMNVSTLELGDSALYLCASSSGLAGGLGGEQFFGPGTRLTVL.

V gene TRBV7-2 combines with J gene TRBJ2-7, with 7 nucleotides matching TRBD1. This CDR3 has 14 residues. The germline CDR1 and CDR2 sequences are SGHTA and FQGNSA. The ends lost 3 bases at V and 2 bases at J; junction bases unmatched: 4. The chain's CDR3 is CASSFTQGPYEQYF. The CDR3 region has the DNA TGTGCCAGCAGCTTCACACAGGGGCCCTACGAGCAGTACTTC. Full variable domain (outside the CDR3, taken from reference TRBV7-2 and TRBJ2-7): GAGVSQSPSNKVTEKGKDVELRCDPISGHTALYWYRQSLGQGLEFLIYFQGNSAPDKSGLPSDRFSAERTGGSVSTLTIQRTQQEDSAVYLCASSFTQGPYEQYFGPGTRLTVT.

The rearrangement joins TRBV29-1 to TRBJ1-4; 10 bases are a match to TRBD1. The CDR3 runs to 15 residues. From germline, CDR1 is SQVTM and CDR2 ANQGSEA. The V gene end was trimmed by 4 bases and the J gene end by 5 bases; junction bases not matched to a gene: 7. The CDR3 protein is CSVVSPGQGNEKLFF. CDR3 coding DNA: TGCAGCGTTGTAAGCCCGGGACAGGGGAATGAAAAACTGTTTTTT.

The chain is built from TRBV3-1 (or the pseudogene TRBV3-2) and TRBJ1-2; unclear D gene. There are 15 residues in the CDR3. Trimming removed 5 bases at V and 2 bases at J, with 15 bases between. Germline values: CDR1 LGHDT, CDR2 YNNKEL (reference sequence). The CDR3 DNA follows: TGTGCCAGCAGCGGAGGAGGACTGCCAAACTATGGCTACACCTTC. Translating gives CASSGGGLPNYGYTF.

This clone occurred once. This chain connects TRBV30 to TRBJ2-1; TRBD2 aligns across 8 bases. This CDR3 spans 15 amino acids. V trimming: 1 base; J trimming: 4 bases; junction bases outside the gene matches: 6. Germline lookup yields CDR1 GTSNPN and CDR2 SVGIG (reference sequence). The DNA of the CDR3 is TGTGCCTGGAGTGGGACTAGCTCTTTGTACAATGAGCAGTTCTTC. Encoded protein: CAWSGTSSLYNEQFF.

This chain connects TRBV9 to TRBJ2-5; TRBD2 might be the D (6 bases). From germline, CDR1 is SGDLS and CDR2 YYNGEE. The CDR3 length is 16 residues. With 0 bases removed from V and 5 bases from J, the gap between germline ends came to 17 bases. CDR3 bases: TGTGCCAGCAGCGTAGGTACGGCCGGCGGAGGGGAGACCCAGTACTTC. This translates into CASSVGTAGGGETQYF.

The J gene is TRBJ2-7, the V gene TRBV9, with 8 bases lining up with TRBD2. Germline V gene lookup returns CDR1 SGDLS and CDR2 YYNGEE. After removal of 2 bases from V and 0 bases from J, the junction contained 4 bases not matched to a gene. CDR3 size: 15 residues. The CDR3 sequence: CASSVGGRSSYEQYF. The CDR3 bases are TGTGCCAGCAGCGTGGGCGGGAGGAGCTCCTACGAGCAGTACTTC.

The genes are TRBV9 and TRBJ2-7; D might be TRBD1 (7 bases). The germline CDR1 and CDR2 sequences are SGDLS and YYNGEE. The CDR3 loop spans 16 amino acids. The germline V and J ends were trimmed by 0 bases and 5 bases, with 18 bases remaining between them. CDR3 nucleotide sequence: TGTGCCAGCAGCGTAGTTGGGGGGACAGTTGGAAACGAGCAGTACTTC. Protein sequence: CASSVVGGTVGNEQYF.

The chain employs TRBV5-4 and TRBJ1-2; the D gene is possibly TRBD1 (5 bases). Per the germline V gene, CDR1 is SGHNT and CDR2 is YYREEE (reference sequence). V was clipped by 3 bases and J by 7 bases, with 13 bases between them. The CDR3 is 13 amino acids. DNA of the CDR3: TGTGCCAGCAGCTCGGGGGATCTTAGTGGCTACACCTTC. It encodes CASSSGDLSGYTF.

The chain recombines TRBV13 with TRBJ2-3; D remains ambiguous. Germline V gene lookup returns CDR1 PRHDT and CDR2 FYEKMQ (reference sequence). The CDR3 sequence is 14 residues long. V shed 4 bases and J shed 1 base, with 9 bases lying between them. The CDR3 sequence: CASSSLTRTDTQYF. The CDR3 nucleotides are TGTGCCAGCAGCTCCCTGACTCGCACAGATACGCAGTATTTT. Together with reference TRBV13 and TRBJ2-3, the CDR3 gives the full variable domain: AAGVIQSPRHLIKEKRETATLKCYPIPRHDTVYWYQQGPGQDPQFLISFYEKMQSDKGSIPDRFSAQQFSDYHSELNMSSLELGDSALYFCASSSLTRTDTQYFGPGTRLTVL.

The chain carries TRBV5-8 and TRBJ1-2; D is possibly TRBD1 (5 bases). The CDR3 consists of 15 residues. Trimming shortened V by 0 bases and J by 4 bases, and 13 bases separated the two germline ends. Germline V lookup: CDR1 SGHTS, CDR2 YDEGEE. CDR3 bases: TGTGCCAGCAGCTTGGGGGGCCCCTTAGCCTATGGCTACACCTTC. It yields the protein CASSLGGPLAYGYTF.

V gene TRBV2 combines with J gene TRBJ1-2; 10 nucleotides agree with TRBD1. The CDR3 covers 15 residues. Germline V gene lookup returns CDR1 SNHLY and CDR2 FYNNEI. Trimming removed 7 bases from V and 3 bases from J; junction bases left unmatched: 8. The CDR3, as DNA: TGTGCCAGCAAGATACGAGGGACAGGGGACTATGGCTACACCTTC. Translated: CASKIRGTGDYGYTF.

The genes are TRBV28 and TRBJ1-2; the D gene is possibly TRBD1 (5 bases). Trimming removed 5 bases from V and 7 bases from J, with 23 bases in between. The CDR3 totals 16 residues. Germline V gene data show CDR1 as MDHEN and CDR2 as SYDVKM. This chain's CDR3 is CASSVMRPQGVFGYTF. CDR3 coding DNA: TGTGCCAGCAGTGTTATGAGGCCCCAAGGGGTCTTTGGCTACACCTTC.

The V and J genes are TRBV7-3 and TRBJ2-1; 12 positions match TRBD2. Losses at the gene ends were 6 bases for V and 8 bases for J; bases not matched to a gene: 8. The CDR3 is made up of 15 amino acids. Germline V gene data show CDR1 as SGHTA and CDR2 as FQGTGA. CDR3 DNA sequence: TGTGCCAGCAGACTAGCGGGAGGAAAAAGGGATGAGCAGTTCTTC. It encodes CASRLAGGKRDEQFF.

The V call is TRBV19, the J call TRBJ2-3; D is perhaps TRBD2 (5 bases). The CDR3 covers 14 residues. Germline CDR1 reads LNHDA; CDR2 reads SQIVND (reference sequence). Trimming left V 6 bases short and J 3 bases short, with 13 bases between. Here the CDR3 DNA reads TGTGCCAGTAGCCGCCGGGGTCCTACAGATACGCAGTATTTT. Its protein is CASSRRGPTDTQYF.

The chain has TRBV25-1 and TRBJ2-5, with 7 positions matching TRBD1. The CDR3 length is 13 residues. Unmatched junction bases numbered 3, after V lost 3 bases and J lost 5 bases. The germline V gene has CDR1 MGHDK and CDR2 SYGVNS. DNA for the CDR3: TGTGCCAGCAGTGATAGGGGGCGGGAGACCCAGTACTTC. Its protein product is CASSDRGRETQYF.

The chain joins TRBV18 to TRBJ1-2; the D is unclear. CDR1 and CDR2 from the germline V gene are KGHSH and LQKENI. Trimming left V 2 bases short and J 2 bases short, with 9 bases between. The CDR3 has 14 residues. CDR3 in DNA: TGTGCCAGCTCACCAGTCGGGAAAAACTATGGCTACACCTTC. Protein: CASSPVGKNYGYTF.

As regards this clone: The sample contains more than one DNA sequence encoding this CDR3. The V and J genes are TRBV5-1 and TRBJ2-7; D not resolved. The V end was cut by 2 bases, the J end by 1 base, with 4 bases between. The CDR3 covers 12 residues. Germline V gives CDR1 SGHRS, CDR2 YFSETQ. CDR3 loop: CASSFTSYEQYF. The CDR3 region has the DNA TGCGCCAGCAGCTTTACATCCTACGAGCAGTACTTC.

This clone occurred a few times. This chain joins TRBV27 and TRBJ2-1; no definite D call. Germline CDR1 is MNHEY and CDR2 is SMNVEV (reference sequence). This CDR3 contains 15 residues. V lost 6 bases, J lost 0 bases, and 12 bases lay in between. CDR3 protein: CASRWKTYSYNEQFF. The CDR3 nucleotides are TGTGCCAGCAGATGGAAGACTTACTCCTACAATGAGCAGTTCTTC.

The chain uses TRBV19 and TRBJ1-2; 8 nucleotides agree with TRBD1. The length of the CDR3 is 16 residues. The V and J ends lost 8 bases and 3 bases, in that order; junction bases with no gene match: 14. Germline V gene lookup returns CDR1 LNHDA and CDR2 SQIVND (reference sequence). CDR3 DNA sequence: TGTGCCAGTTCGGGGACTACAGGGGGGAACGACTATGGCTACACCTTC. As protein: CASSGTTGGNDYGYTF.

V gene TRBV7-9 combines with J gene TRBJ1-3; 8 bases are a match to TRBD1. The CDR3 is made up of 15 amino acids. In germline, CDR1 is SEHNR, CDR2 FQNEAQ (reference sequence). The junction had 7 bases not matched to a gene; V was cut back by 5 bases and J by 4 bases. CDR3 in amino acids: CASSRGQGSGNTIYF. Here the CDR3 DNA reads TGTGCCAGCAGCCGAGGACAGGGATCGGGAAACACCATATATTTT.